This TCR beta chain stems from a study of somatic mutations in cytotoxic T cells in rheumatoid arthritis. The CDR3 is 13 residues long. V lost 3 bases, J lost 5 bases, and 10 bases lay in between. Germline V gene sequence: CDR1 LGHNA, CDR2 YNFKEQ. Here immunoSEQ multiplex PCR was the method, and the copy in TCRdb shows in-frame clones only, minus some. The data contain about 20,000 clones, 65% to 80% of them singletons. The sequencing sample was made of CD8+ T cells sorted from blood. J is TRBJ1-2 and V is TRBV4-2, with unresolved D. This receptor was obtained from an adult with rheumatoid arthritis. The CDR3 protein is CASSHTTDYGYTF. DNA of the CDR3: TGTGCCAGCAGCCATACGACGGATTATGGCTACACCTTC.